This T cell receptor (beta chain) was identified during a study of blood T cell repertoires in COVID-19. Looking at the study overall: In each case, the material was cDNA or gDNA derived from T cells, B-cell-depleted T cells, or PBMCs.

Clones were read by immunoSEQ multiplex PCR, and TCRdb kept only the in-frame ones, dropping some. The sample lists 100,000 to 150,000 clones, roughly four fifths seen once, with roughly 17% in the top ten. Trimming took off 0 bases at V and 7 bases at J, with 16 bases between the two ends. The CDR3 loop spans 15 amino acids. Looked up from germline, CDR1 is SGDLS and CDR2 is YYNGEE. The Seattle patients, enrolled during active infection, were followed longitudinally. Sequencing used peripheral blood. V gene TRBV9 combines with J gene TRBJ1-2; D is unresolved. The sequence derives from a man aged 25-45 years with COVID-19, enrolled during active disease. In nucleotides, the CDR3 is TGTGCCAGCAGCGTAGCTAGCAGTCTGGGAGGTGGCTACACCTTC. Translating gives CASSVASSLGGGYTF. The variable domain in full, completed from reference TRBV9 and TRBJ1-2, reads DSGVTQTPKHLITATGQRVTLRCSPRSGDLSVYWYQQSLDQGLQFLIQYYNGEERAKGNILERFSAQQFPDLHSELNLSSLELGDSALYFCASSVASSLGGGYTFGSGTRLTVV.